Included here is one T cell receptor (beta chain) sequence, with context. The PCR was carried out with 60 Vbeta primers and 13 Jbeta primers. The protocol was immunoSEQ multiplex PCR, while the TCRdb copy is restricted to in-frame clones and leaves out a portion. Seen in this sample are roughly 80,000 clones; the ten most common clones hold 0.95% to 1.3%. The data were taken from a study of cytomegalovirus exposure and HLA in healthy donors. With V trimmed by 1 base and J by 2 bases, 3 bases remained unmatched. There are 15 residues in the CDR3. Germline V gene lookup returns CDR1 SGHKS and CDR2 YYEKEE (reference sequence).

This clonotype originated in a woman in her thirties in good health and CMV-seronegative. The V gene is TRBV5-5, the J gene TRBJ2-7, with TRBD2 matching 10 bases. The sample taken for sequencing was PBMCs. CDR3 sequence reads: CASSLRSGGPYEQYF. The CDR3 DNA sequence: TGTGCCAGCAGCTTGCGTAGCGGGGGGCCCTACGAGCAGTACTTC.